This T cell receptor beta chain was identified in a study of identical twins. Study-wide results and limits: Abundant cord blood beta clonotypes carried fewer insertions; memory repertoires showed none. The presence of invariant MAIT and iNKT cells could partly confound analyses of zero-insertion sequences. Weaker excess sharing between twins was seen in beta out-of-frame sequences.

This clonotype occurred a few times. Its target is not known. After removal of 3 bases from V and 8 bases from J, the junction contained 9 bases not matched to a gene. The germline V gene encodes CDR1 LGHDT and CDR2 YNNKEL (reference sequence). This CDR3 region has 15 residues. TCRdb called the 5' RACE reads again in MiXCR, with one record for every CDR3 protein. The table has around 1.7 million distinct CDR3 sequences, 32% seen once. V is TRBV3-1 and J is TRBJ1-4; 7 bases map to TRBD1. The origin of this receptor is a newborn girl in good health. What was sequenced was cord blood. This chain's CDR3 is CASSHRQGRDEKLFF. CDR3 coding DNA: TGTGCCAGCAGCCACCGACAGGGAAGAGACGAAAAACTGTTTTTT.